The 32 T cell receptor beta chains presented below share a single source sample, sequenced in a study of shared clonotypes between healthy human individuals. Clones were read by immunoSEQ multiplex PCR, and TCRdb kept only the in-frame ones, dropping some. The data contain some 2.4 million clones, 90% to 95% of them seen just once; the ten biggest clones take up approximately 0.36%. The sequencing sample was made of naive CD4+ T cells from PBMCs. Subset specified: CD45RA+ positively selected. Receptor source: a man in his late teens or twenties in good health. Some clones in this sample may be carry-over from other donors' samples.

This sequence joins TRBV7-2 and TRBJ2-7; D ambiguous. V lost 4 bases and J lost 0, with 4 bases in between. The V gene's germline CDR1 is SGHTA and CDR2 FQGNSA. The CDR3 is 12 residues long. CDR3 protein: CASSSASYEQYF. The DNA of the CDR3 is TGTGCCAGCAGCTCTGCCTCCTACGAGCAGTACTTC.

The CDR3 DNA is TGTGCCAGCAGCCGCGATCGCTCCCGCACAGATACGCAGTATTTT. Protein: CASSRDRSRTDTQYF. V gene TRBV7-3 combines with J gene TRBJ2-3; D not certain. The V and J ends lost 5 bases and 1 base respectively, with 13 bases between them. The germline CDR1 and CDR2 sequences are SGHTA and FQGTGA. This CDR3 is 15 amino acids long.

This chain's CDR3 is CATRILGSGYTF. In nucleotides, the CDR3 is TGTGCCACCCGGATCTTGGGTTCCGGCTACACCTTC. The rearrangement joins TRBV2 to TRBJ1-2; D call uncertain. There are 12 residues in the CDR3. V lost 10 bases, J lost 8 bases, and 17 bases lay in between. CDR1 is SNHLY, CDR2 FYNNEI, per germline.

The chain joins TRBV2 to TRBJ1-2, with D possibly being TRBD1 (5 bases). V lost 4 bases to trimming and J lost 4 bases, with 10 bases between them. The CDR3 sequence is 13 residues long. Germline values: CDR1 SNHLY, CDR2 FYNNEI. The CDR3 loop reads CASSGGGPYGYTF. The CDR3 DNA reads TGTGCCAGCAGTGGGGGCGGCCCCTATGGCTACACCTTC.

This sequence joins TRBV4-2 and TRBJ2-2; D possibly uses TRBD1 or TRBD2 (5 bases each). The CDR3 runs 17 residues. V lost 4 bases, J lost 4 bases, and 19 bases lay in between. The germline V gene encodes CDR1 LGHNA and CDR2 YNFKEQ. The CDR3 DNA follows: TGTGCCAGCAGCCTGGGACGCCGAAGTAGTGTCACCGGGGAGCTGTTTTTT. Translating it yields CASSLGRRSSVTGELFF.

The chain has TRBV11-1 and TRBJ1-2; D gene unclear. V was cut by 5 bases and J by 0 bases, with 13 bases left in between. The germline V gene has CDR1 SGHAT and CDR2 FQDESV (reference sequence). The CDR3 loop spans 15 amino acids. The CDR3 DNA is TGTGCCAGCAGCCCGCTTGGGCGGGCTAACTATGGCTACACCTTC. It is translated as CASSPLGRANYGYTF.

The gene calls are TRBV6-5 and TRBJ2-1, with D hard to call. The CDR3 covers 11 residues. From germline, CDR1 is MNHEY and CDR2 SVGAGI. The V gene lost 7 bases and the J gene lost 6 bases, with 7 bases spanning the gap. CDR3 in DNA: TGTGCCAGCACCAGCCGCAATGAGCAGTTCTTC. Translated: CASTSRNEQFF.

In this sample, this clone turned up once. The V and J genes are TRBV6-5 and TRBJ2-5; possible D gene TRBD2, 6 bases. Trimming left V 4 bases short and J 0 bases short, with 9 bases between. The length of the CDR3 is 14 residues. The V gene's germline CDR1 is MNHEY and CDR2 SVGAGI. The CDR3 DNA reads as TGTGCCAGCAGTTTTCTAGCGTACCAAGAGACCCAGTACTTC. This encodes CASSFLAYQETQYF.

Only a few counts were recorded for this clone. The chain uses TRBV6-1 and TRBJ2-2, with TRBD1 matching over 9 bases. Germline V lookup: CDR1 MNHNS, CDR2 SASEGT. Trimming at V came to 4 bases and at J to 8 bases, leaving 5 bases not matched to a gene. This CDR3 spans 14 amino acids. CDR3: CASSGTGGSGELFF. The CDR3 DNA reads as TGTGCCAGCAGTGGAACAGGGGGCTCGGGGGAGCTGTTTTTT.

On this clone itself: The same CDR3 can be traced to other DNA sequences in this sample. The chain joins TRBV11-3 to TRBJ2-3; D is unresolved. CDR3 length: 11 amino acids. Trimming shortened V by 4 bases and J by 6 bases, and 5 bases separated the two germline ends. Per germline, CDR1 SGHNT and CDR2 YENEEA. The CDR3 is CASSSGDTQYF. The CDR3 DNA reads TGTGCCAGCAGCTCTGGGGATACGCAGTATTTT. The variable domain in full, with the rest retrieved from reference TRBV11-3 and TRBJ2-3, is EAGVVQSPRYKIIEKKQPVAFWCNPISGHNTLYWYLQNLGQGPELLIRYENEEAVDDSQLPKDRFSAERLKGVDSTLKIQPAELGDSAVYLCASSSGDTQYFGPGTRLTVL.

Of note for this clone: In the same sample, other DNA sequences code for this CDR3. The chain carries TRBV18 and TRBJ1-1; TRBD1 might be the D (6 bases). CDR3 length equals 12 residues. Deletions cut 5 bases from V and 5 bases from J, with 9 bases between. The V gene's germline CDR1 is KGHSH and CDR2 LQKENI. This chain's CDR3 is CASSEGGTEAFF. CDR3 DNA sequence: TGTGCCAGCTCAGAAGGGGGGACTGAAGCTTTCTTT.

This clone was recorded once. The V call is TRBV9, the J call TRBJ1-5; the D gene is possibly TRBD1 (5 bases). CDR1 and CDR2 from the germline V gene are SGDLS and YYNGEE. This CDR3 region has 14 residues. The V gene lost 4 bases and the J gene lost 5 bases, with 13 bases spanning the gap. DNA of the CDR3: TGTGCCAGCAGCCCGGGCGGGGCGCATCAGCCCCAGCATTTT. Protein: CASSPGGAHQPQHF.

The chain links TRBV10-1 to TRBJ2-7, with TRBD2 matching over 8 bases. Germline CDR1 reads WNHNN; CDR2 reads SYGVQD (reference sequence). The J segment lost 2 bases and the V segment lost 0 bases, leaving 3 bases of the junction unmatched. CDR3 length equals 15 residues. The CDR3 coding sequence is TGCGCCAGCAGTGAGTCAAGCGGGAGAGCCTACGAGCAGTACTTC. It encodes CASSESSGRAYEQYF.

The chain is built from TRBV28 and TRBJ1-2; tentative D call: TRBD1 (5 bases). The CDR3 sequence is 12 residues long. In germline, CDR1 is MDHEN, CDR2 SYDVKM. V was pared by 5 bases and J by 5 bases, with 9 bases between. The CDR3 here is CASSGALYGYTF. In DNA form, the CDR3 reads TGTGCCAGCAGTGGGGCCCTTTATGGCTACACCTTC.

The rearrangement links TRBV30 to TRBJ1-2; 8 nucleotides line up with TRBD1. Germline CDR1 reads GTSNPN; CDR2 reads SVGIG (reference sequence). The CDR3 consists of 15 residues. V shed 5 bases, J shed 4 bases, and the junction held 12 bases outside the gene matches. CDR3 nucleotide sequence: TGTGCCTGGGGGATAGTAGGGACAGGCCTCTATGGCTACACCTTC. Translating gives CAWGIVGTGLYGYTF.

The rearrangement uses TRBV28 and TRBJ2-5; D might be TRBD1 or TRBD2, each matching 6 bases. The CDR3 consists of 16 residues. The germline gives CDR1 MDHEN, CDR2 SYDVKM. The germline V and J ends were trimmed by 5 bases and 5 bases, with 21 bases remaining between them. The CDR3 loop is CASSTSEGGVGETQYF. For the CDR3, the DNA is TGTGCCAGCAGTACCTCTGAGGGGGGAGTTGGGGAGACCCAGTACTTC.

A note on this clone: Other DNA sequences in this specimen translate into the identical CDR3. CDR3 sequence: CASTTWSGANVLTF. The CDR3 bases are TGTGCCAGCACGACTTGGTCTGGGGCCAACGTCCTGACTTTC. This chain joins TRBV6-1 and TRBJ2-6, with D unresolved. Germline CDR1 and CDR2: MNHNS and SASEGT. The CDR3 totals 14 residues. Trimming shortened V by 7 bases and J by 1 base, and 8 bases separated the two germline ends.

The CDR3 protein is CASSQGQGDSEKLFF. The DNA for the CDR3 is TGCGCCAGCAGCCAAGGGCAGGGGGATTCGGAAAAACTGTTTTTT. This chain links TRBV4-1 with TRBJ1-4; 7 bases align to TRBD1. J lost 8 bases, V lost 1 base, and 7 bases had no gene match. Germline V gene lookup returns CDR1 MGHRA and CDR2 YSYEKL. The CDR3 has 15 residues.

In the case of this clone: The same CDR3 also results from other DNA sequences found in this sample. The rearrangement links TRBV5-1 to TRBJ2-1, with TRBD2 matching over 9 bases. CDR3 length equals 15 residues. In germline, CDR1 is SGHRS, CDR2 YFSETQ. The V gene end was trimmed by 0 bases and the J gene end by 9 bases; junction bases not matched to a gene: 7. The CDR3 DNA sequence: TGCGCCAGCAGCTTGGTGGCGGGAGGGCCGAGTGAGCAGTTCTTC. Its translation is CASSLVAGGPSEQFF.

This sequence joins TRBV5-1 and TRBJ2-2, with TRBD2 identical over 7 bases. The V and J ends lost 0 bases and 6 bases, in that order; junction bases with no gene match: 5. The germline gives CDR1 SGHRS, CDR2 YFSETQ. This CDR3 spans 15 amino acids. The CDR3 DNA reads as TGCGCCAGCAGCTTGGCCCCTCGGGGGGCCGGGGAGCTGTTTTTT. Translated, it gives CASSLAPRGAGELFF. Full variable domain (missing parts from reference TRBV5-1 and TRBJ2-2): KAGVTQTPRYLIKTRGQQVTLSCSPISGHRSVSWYQQTPGQGLQFLFEYFSETQRNKGNFPGRFSGRQFSNSRSEMNVSTLELGDSALYLCASSLAPRGAGELFFGEGSRLTVL.

This sequence joins TRBV7-2 and TRBJ2-1, with 7 bases aligning to TRBD1. With V trimmed by 4 bases and J by 9 bases, 3 bases remained unmatched. CDR1 is SGHTA and CDR2 is FQGNSA in the germline V gene. CDR3 length: 12 residues. This chain's CDR3 is CASSSYRGEQFF. The CDR3 DNA follows: TGTGCCAGCAGCTCATACAGGGGTGAGCAGTTCTTC.

Remarks on this clone: This sample includes further DNA sequences coding for the same CDR3. The chain carries TRBV5-1 and TRBJ1-2; D is unresolved. The CDR3 is 14 amino acids. V was trimmed by 0 bases and J by 0 bases, leaving 6 bases between them. The germline CDR1 and CDR2 sequences are SGHRS and YFSETQ. CDR3: CASSLVDANYGYTF. DNA for the CDR3: TGCGCCAGCAGCTTGGTAGACGCTAACTATGGCTACACCTTC.

The chain carries TRBV27 and TRBJ2-1; D assignment may be TRBD1 or TRBD2 (5 bases each). The V end lost 5 bases, the J end lost 8 bases, and 22 bases lay between the germline ends. This CDR3 has 16 amino acids. In germline, CDR1 is MNHEY, CDR2 SMNVEV (reference sequence). The DNA of the CDR3 is TGTGCCAGCAGTGGGCCACGGCCCCGTCTGGGGGATGAGCAGTTCTTC. Translated, it gives CASSGPRPRLGDEQFF.

The V and J genes are TRBV19 and TRBJ1-5; tentatively, D is TRBD1 (5 bases). The V end was cut by 3 bases, the J end by 6 bases, with 9 bases between. In germline, CDR1 is LNHDA, CDR2 SQIVND (reference sequence). The CDR3 runs to 13 residues. The CDR3 DNA reads TGTGCCAGTAGTATTGAGGGGTTTCAGCCCCAGCATTTT. This codes for CASSIEGFQPQHF.

This clone has a single count. This sequence joins TRBV11-1 and TRBJ2-7; D not certain. The germline V gene has CDR1 SGHAT and CDR2 FQDESV (reference sequence). This CDR3 spans 14 amino acids. V lost 3 bases and J 4 bases, leaving 13 bases between the germline ends. The CDR3 sequence: CASSFRAVPYEQYF. CDR3 nucleotides: TGTGCCAGCAGCTTCCGGGCCGTACCTTACGAGCAGTACTTC.

The chain couples TRBV5-4 to TRBJ2-5; TRBD2 agrees at 7 bases. V dropped 4 bases and J dropped 5; count of bases not matched to a gene: 8. CDR1 is SGHNT, CDR2 YYREEE, per germline (reference sequence). This CDR3 contains 14 residues. The CDR3 sequence: CASSPSGAEETQYF. The CDR3 DNA is TGTGCCAGCAGCCCTAGCGGAGCGGAGGAGACCCAGTACTTC.

This chain links TRBV5-6 with TRBJ2-3, with 9 bases that match TRBD1. Germline V lookup: CDR1 SGHDT, CDR2 YYEEEE. J gave up 8 bases and V 0 bases, and 4 bases lay outside the gene matches. CDR3 size: 14 residues. In nucleotides, the CDR3 is TGTGCCAGCAGCTTGGCCGGGACAGGGATTACGCAGTATTTT. Protein: CASSLAGTGITQYF.

Comments on this clone: The sample contains more than one DNA sequence encoding this CDR3. The chain links TRBV7-2 to TRBJ2-7; 8 positions agree with TRBD2. Germline CDR1 and CDR2: SGHTA and FQGNSA. The CDR3 is 14 amino acids. J lost 0 bases, V lost 3 bases, and 1 base had no gene match. CDR3: CASSFLAGSYEQYF. CDR3 DNA: TGTGCCAGCAGCTTCCTAGCGGGCTCCTACGAGCAGTACTTC. The variable domain in full, completed from reference TRBV7-2 and TRBJ2-7, reads GAGVSQSPSNKVTEKGKDVELRCDPISGHTALYWYRQSLGQGLEFLIYFQGNSAPDKSGLPSDRFSAERTGGSVSTLTIQRTQQEDSAVYLCASSFLAGSYEQYFGPGTRLTVT.

This rearrangement joins TRBV11-2 to TRBJ2-1, with TRBD1 identical over 9 bases. The V and J ends lost 6 bases and 7 bases, in that order; junction bases with no gene match: 13. The V gene's germline CDR1 is SGHAT and CDR2 FQNNGV. This CDR3 region has 16 residues. CDR3: CASRVVGTGIWNEQFF. DNA of the CDR3: TGTGCCAGCAGGGTCGTTGGGACAGGGATCTGGAATGAGCAGTTCTTC. The whole variable domain, remainder taken from reference TRBV11-2 and TRBJ2-1, is EAGVAQSPRYKIIEKRQSVAFWCNPISGHATLYWYQQILGQGPKLLIQFQNNGVVDDSQLPKDRFSAERLKGVDSTLKIQPAKLEDSAVYLCASRVVGTGIWNEQFFGPGTRLTVL.

The CDR3 bases are TGTGCCAGAAGCTTGGGGAATAGCGGGAGCGCCGGAGAGACCCAGTACTTC. Translation: CARSLGNSGSAGETQYF. The rearrangement joins TRBV5-3 to TRBJ2-5; 9 nucleotides match TRBD2. TRBV5-3 is flagged as an ORF with uncertain function. CDR3 length equals 17 residues. V was pared by 0 bases and J by 4 bases, with 10 bases of the junction left unmatched.

The genes are TRBV11-1 and TRBJ1-5; D gene uncertain. This CDR3 has 15 residues. Looked up from germline, CDR1 is SGHAT and CDR2 is FQDESV (reference sequence). The V gene lost 5 bases and the J gene lost 6 bases, with 17 bases spanning the gap. CDR3 nucleotides: TGTGCCAGCAGCAAGATTACGTACGGCCGTCAGCCCCAGCATTTT. Residues: CASSKITYGRQPQHF.

The rearrangement links TRBV14 to TRBJ2-3; a weak D match, TRBD2 (6 bases). V lost 1 base and J lost 6, with 14 bases in between. CDR3 length: 15 residues. Germline CDR1 is SGHDN and CDR2 is FVKESK. CDR3 nucleotides: TGTGCCAGCAGCCAAGTCTTCGGGAGTGCTGATACGCAGTATTTT. It yields the protein CASSQVFGSADTQYF.